The rows below give T cell receptor beta chains drawn from one sample of a study of tissue T cells after allogeneic stem cell transplantation. Clones were read by immunoSEQ multiplex PCR, and TCRdb kept only the in-frame ones, dropping some. The sample consists of about 2,000 clones, 55% to 80% of them appearing once. The specimen comprised transverse colon tissue, sampled at autopsy. These receptors were collected from a male patient over 55 with steroid-refractory graft-versus-host disease after an allogeneic stem cell transplant. Some T cells may trace back to the graft donor. Both conserved end residues are part of each CDR3. The D gene is left open where the match is weak. Not all rows give a size; the values are once, few, many and, for expanded clones, a class.

clone size,J gene,D gene,V gene,CDR3 DNA,CDR3 protein
NA,TRBJ2-7,NA,TRBV5-1,TGCGCCAGCAGCCCCCCGGGGGCGGCCTACGAGCAGTACTTC,CASSPPGAAYEQYF
few,TRBJ2-1,NA,TRBV3-1/TRBV3-2,TGTGCCAGCAGCCCGAGGGGGGATGAGCAGTTCTTC,CASSPRGDEQFF
NA,TRBJ2-2,NA,TRBV7-2,TGTGCCAGCACACCCCACCTGGGCACCGGGGAGCTGTTTTTT,CASTPHLGTGELFF
few,TRBJ2-3,TRBD2,TRBV24-1,TGTGCCACCAGTGACCCTAGCGGTTCCAGCACAGATACGCAGTATTTT,CATSDPSGSSTDTQYF
NA,TRBJ2-1,NA,TRBV18,TGTGCCAGCTCACCAGGGCAGGGCGATGGATTAGAGCAGTTCTTC,CASSPGQGDGLEQFF
NA,TRBJ2-7,NA,TRBV3-1/TRBV3-2,TGTGCCAGCAGCACAGGGCCCTACTCCTACGAGCAGTACTTC,CASSTGPYSYEQYF
few,TRBJ2-3,TRBD2,TRBV10-3,TGTGCCATCAGTGAGACTAGCGGGGCTAGCACAGATACGCAGTATTTT,CAISETSGASTDTQYF
NA,TRBJ2-3,NA,TRBV6-5,TGTGCCAGCACCCACCTGGTTGGGGGCCCAGATACGCAGTATTTT,CASTHLVGGPDTQYF
few,TRBJ2-2,NA,TRBV7-9,TGTGCCAGCAGCTTAGTAGGGGGGGCCGACACCGGGGAGCTGTTTTTT,CASSLVGGADTGELFF
once,TRBJ2-5,TRBD2,TRBV15,TGTGCCACCCAACGCTATAAAGCGGGGGAAGAGACCCAGTACTTC,CATQRYKAGEETQYF
NA,TRBJ2-1,NA,TRBV27,TGTGCCAGCGCCCACTCCGCCGATGAGCAGTTCTTC,CASAHSADEQFF
NA,TRBJ2-1,TRBD2,TRBV11-3,TGTGCCAGCAGCCTTAGCGGGGGGACCTACAATGAGCAGTTCTTC,CASSLSGGTYNEQFF
NA,TRBJ2-2,NA,TRBV3-1/TRBV3-2,TGTGCCAGCAGCCAAGATAGACACCGGGAGCTGTTTTTT,CASSQDRHRELFF